The 21 T cell receptor beta chains below were found in one sample sequenced in a study of blood T cells in healthy people across ages. Primers used in a second PCR of about 6 to 11 cycles were a sample-barcoded 5' primer and a J-beta primer mix. TCRdb analysed the 5' RACE reads with MiXCR anew, one entry per CDR3 protein. The sample has about 1,500,000 distinct CDR3 sequences, about 43% seen once. Sequencing was carried out using blood. These receptors all come from a woman under 30 in good health.

The CDR3 DNA follows: TGTGCCAGCAGCCCCGACGGCAAATCTGGGGCCAACGTCCTGACTTTC. It encodes CASSPDGKSGANVLTF. V is TRBV5-4 and J is TRBJ2-6, with unresolved D. The CDR3 is 16 amino acids. V shed 4 bases and J shed 1 base, with 12 bases lying between them. Germline V gene lookup returns CDR1 SGHNT and CDR2 YYREEE (reference sequence).

In its sample, this clonotype was seen a few times. The V call is TRBV4-1, the J call TRBJ2-2; D gene ambiguous. The CDR3 covers 13 residues. Trimming removed 7 bases from V and 5 bases from J, with 11 bases in between. Germline loops: CDR1 MGHRA, CDR2 YSYEKL. CDR3 in DNA: TGCGCCAGCAAATTGGTGGGGACCGGGGAGCTGTTTTTT. This gives the protein CASKLVGTGELFF.

The chain recombines TRBV18 with TRBJ1-5; D perhaps matches TRBD1 (6 bases). The CDR3 has 15 residues. The V gene lost 2 bases and the J gene lost 3 bases, with 11 bases spanning the gap. Germline lookup yields CDR1 KGHSH and CDR2 LQKENI. CDR3: CASSPGGGPNQPQHF. DNA for the CDR3: TGTGCCAGCTCACCAGGAGGGGGACCCAATCAGCCCCAGCATTTT.

The table lists this clonotype with a few counts. The chain links TRBV2 to TRBJ1-1; D ambiguous. V lost 7 bases and J lost 5, with 11 bases in between. The CDR3 runs to 12 residues. Germline CDR1 is SNHLY and CDR2 is FYNNEI. CDR3 coding DNA: TGTGCCAGCATACCCGCAGTAACTGAAGCTTTCTTT. Translation: CASIPAVTEAFF.

This clonotype has more than one count but fewer than ten. The chain recombines TRBV7-2 with TRBJ2-1; TRBD2 matches at 9 bases. Trimming at V came to 4 bases and at J to 10 bases, leaving 14 bases not matched to a gene. The CDR3 spans 16 residues. CDR1 and CDR2 from the germline V gene are SGHTA and FQGNSA. This CDR3 reads CASSSLSSGGVWEQFF. DNA of the CDR3: TGTGCCAGCAGCTCACTCAGTAGCGGGGGAGTCTGGGAGCAGTTCTTC.

This clonotype has more than one count but fewer than ten. The chain recombines TRBV2 with TRBJ2-3; D possibly corresponds to TRBD2 (5 bases). Trimming cost V 7 bases and J 6 bases, with 20 bases left between them. The CDR3 is 15 amino acids. CDR1 and CDR2 (germline): SNHLY, FYNNEI. The chain's CDR3 is CASNPSGVHFDTQYF. CDR3 coding DNA: TGTGCCAGCAACCCCTCCGGGGTCCATTTTGATACGCAGTATTTT.

The table lists this clonotype with a few counts. The V and J genes are TRBV3-1 and TRBJ2-7, with 10 bases aligning to TRBD1. Germline CDR1 reads LGHDT; CDR2 reads YNNKEL (reference sequence). The CDR3 sequence is 12 residues long. J gave up 12 bases and V 3 bases, and 5 bases lay outside the gene matches. Here the CDR3 DNA reads TGTGCCAGCAGCCAGACAGGGGGCTGGATGTACTTC. This translates into CASSQTGGWMYF.

This clonotype was seen ten or more times. This rearrangement joins TRBV5-1 to TRBJ2-3; D unresolved. Germline V gene data show CDR1 as SGHRS and CDR2 as YFSETQ. Trimming took off 0 bases at V and 0 bases at J, with 11 bases between the two ends. There are 16 residues in the CDR3. The DNA for the CDR3 is TGCGCCAGCAGCTTGGGAACTTCCTCTAGCACAGATACGCAGTATTTT. It is translated as CASSLGTSSSTDTQYF.

A remark on this clonotype: Mismatch with germline at one junction end may stem from a read error. The chain employs TRBV30 and TRBJ2-3; D may be TRBD2 (5 bases). CDR1 is GTSNPN, CDR2 SVGIG, per germline (reference sequence). This CDR3 region has 12 residues. The CDR3 DNA sequence: TGTGCCGGGAGTGTTGGAACAGATACGCAGTATTTT. Amino acid sequence: CAGSVGTDTQYF.

V gene TRBV30 combines with J gene TRBJ2-2; D gene uncertain. CDR3 length: 13 residues. Looked up from germline, CDR1 is GTSNPN and CDR2 is SVGIG (reference sequence). With 2 bases removed from V and 5 bases from J, the gap between germline ends came to 9 bases. This chain's CDR3 is CAWSKDRTGELFF. The DNA for the CDR3 is TGTGCCTGGAGTAAGGACCGGACCGGGGAGCTGTTTTTT.

Ten or more counts support this clonotype. The chain recombines TRBV10-3 with TRBJ1-5; D is unclear. Germline values: CDR1 ENHRY, CDR2 SYGVKD. V was shortened by 6 bases and J by 0 bases, with 9 bases between the two germline ends. This CDR3 has 14 residues. CDR3: CAISTDLSNQPQHF. The CDR3 nucleotides read TGTGCCATCAGCACGGACCTTAGCAATCAGCCCCAGCATTTT.

The chain is built from TRBV11-2 and TRBJ2-7, with TRBD2 matching over 11 bases. J gave up 5 bases and V 2 bases, and 23 bases lay outside the gene matches. Per the germline V gene, CDR1 is SGHAT and CDR2 is FQNNGV. The CDR3 contains 21 residues. CDR3 DNA sequence: TGTGCCAGCAGCTTAAAGCTTCCGGGACTAGCGGTTGGAACTCGTTTCGACGAGCAGTACTTC. Protein sequence: CASSLKLPGLAVGTRFDEQYF.

The V gene is TRBV7-3, the J gene TRBJ2-4, with 9 bases aligning to TRBD1. Germline V gene lookup returns CDR1 SGHTA and CDR2 FQGTGA. The CDR3 runs 13 residues. V trimming: 5 bases; J trimming: 13 bases; junction bases outside the gene matches: 9. This CDR3 reads CASSLDRGSGQYF. The CDR3 DNA reads TGTGCCAGCAGCCTAGACAGGGGGTCAGGGCAGTACTTC.

The chain uses TRBV7-9 and TRBJ1-6; tentatively, D is TRBD1 (5 bases). The CDR3 length is 15 residues. The V end was cut by 5 bases, the J end by 6 bases, with 14 bases between. Germline assignment: CDR1 SEHNR and CDR2 FQNEAQ (reference sequence). The CDR3 bases are TGTGCCAGCAGCCCCCGACAGCTGGGTAATTCACCCCTCCACTTT. It codes for CASSPRQLGNSPLHF.

The chain joins TRBV27 to TRBJ1-1, with D possibly TRBD1 on 5 matching bases. CDR3 length equals 11 residues. The V end was cut by 8 bases, the J end by 11 bases, with 15 bases between. Germline values: CDR1 MNHEY, CDR2 SMNVEV (reference sequence). The CDR3 reads CASGLGVGAFF. As DNA, the CDR3 is TGTGCCAGCGGCTTAGGGGTCGGGGCTTTCTTT.

This clonotype was counted only a few times. This chain links TRBV6-5 with TRBJ1-4; TRBD1 might be the D (5 bases). V was cut by 4 bases and J by 3 bases, with 21 bases left in between. Per germline, CDR1 MNHEY and CDR2 SVGAGI. This CDR3 has 18 amino acids. CDR3 DNA sequence: TGTGCCAGCAGTTGGCAGTGGCAGGCGACAGTAGCTAATGAAAAACTGTTTTTT. This gives the protein CASSWQWQATVANEKLFF.

This clonotype was seen a few times. The gene calls are TRBV20-1 and TRBJ1-2; maybe TRBD1 (6 bases). Germline CDR1 reads DFQATT; CDR2 reads SNEGSKA (reference sequence). V was clipped by 6 bases and J by 5 bases, with 19 bases between them. CDR3 size: 14 residues. The CDR3 DNA sequence: TGCAGTGCCCCACCGCCCCACAGGGAGTATGGCTACACCTTC. This encodes CSAPPPHREYGYTF.

This clonotype was detected only a few times. The gene calls are TRBV20-1 and TRBJ2-4; possibly TRBD2 for D (6 bases). Trimming left V 3 bases short and J 13 bases short, with 13 bases between. The CDR3 extends over 11 amino acids. The germline V gene has CDR1 DFQATT and CDR2 SNEGSKA (reference sequence). CDR3 nucleotides: TGCAGTGCTAGTGTCCCGGGGGAGCAGTACTTC. Translating gives CSASVPGEQYF.

The gene calls are TRBV2 and TRBJ1-6; possibly TRBD1 for D (6 bases). Germline V gives CDR1 SNHLY, CDR2 FYNNEI. V shed 4 bases and J shed 6 bases, with 13 bases lying between them. There are 15 residues in the CDR3. The CDR3 is CASSVKTGANSPLHF. The CDR3 nucleotides read TGTGCCAGCAGTGTTAAGACAGGAGCTAATTCACCCCTCCACTTT. Variable domain in full (rest from reference TRBV2 and TRBJ1-6): EPEVTQTPSHQVTQMGQEVILRCVPISNHLYFYWYRQILGQKVEFLVSFYNNEISEKSEIFDDQFSVERPDGSNFTLKIRSTKLEDSAMYFCASSVKTGANSPLHFGNGTRLTVT.

As DNA, the CDR3 is TGCGCCAGCAGCTTAGAAGGGACCAGAAGTGAGCAGTACTTC. It yields the protein CASSLEGTRSEQYF. The gene calls are TRBV5-1 and TRBJ2-7; the D call may be TRBD1 or TRBD2 (5 bases each). Germline CDR1 is SGHRS and CDR2 is YFSETQ. Trimming left V 2 bases short and J 7 bases short, with 16 bases between. This CDR3 is built from 14 residues.

A single count supports this clonotype. This chain links TRBV5-5 with TRBJ2-3, with 13 bases fitting TRBD2. The junction had 6 bases not matched to a gene; V was cut back by 5 bases and J by 3 bases. The CDR3 runs to 16 residues. CDR1 is SGHKS and CDR2 is YYEKEE in the germline V gene (reference sequence). The CDR3 DNA follows: TGTGCCAGCAGTGGACTAGCGGGAGTTAGGACAGATACGCAGTATTTT. This sequence encodes CASSGLAGVRTDTQYF.